This T cell receptor beta chain was obtained from a study of T cells after yellow fever vaccination. TCRdb analysed the 5' RACE reads with MiXCR anew, one entry per CDR3 protein. This repertoire shows 200,000 to 300,000 distinct CDR3 sequences, around 6.7% found once; its top ten account for about 0.95%. V dropped 5 bases and J dropped 0 bases, with 14 bases sitting between them. This CDR3 spans 15 amino acids. The gene calls are TRBV12-3 or TRBV12-4 and TRBJ2-7, with D possibly called TRBD1 or TRBD2 (5 bases each). Material: CD4+ T cells sorted from PBMCs, obtained on the day of the yellow fever booster vaccination. The receptor's source is a man aged 30 to 45 who received the YFV17D yellow fever vaccine. CDR3 DNA sequence: TGTGCCAGCAGTGCAGCCGGGACGGTCTCCTACGAGCAGTACTTC. Translated, it gives CASSAAGTVSYEQYF.